Sequencing of this T cell receptor (beta chain) was carried out in a study of T-cell reconstitution after alpha-beta-depleted transplantation in children. Study results and caveats: It was reported that alpha-beta T cells came from several hundred expanded graft clones (about two months after transplant). Recipient T cells and thymic progenitors that survived gave rise to the high TCRbeta diversity observed at day 60 in some patients. T cells produced anew were the main source of T-cell counts and diversity one year after transplant.

As for this clonotype: Its matching antigen is unknown.

The TCRbeta library incorporated unique molecular identifiers. TCRdb re-called the PCR reads with MiXCR, one entry per CDR3 protein. The sample shows fewer than 750,000 distinct CDR3 sequences, 25% to 30% of them seen only once. This CDR3 contains 16 residues. From germline, CDR1 is MGHDK and CDR2 SYGVNS. Trimming left V 5 bases short and J 5 bases short, with 20 bases between. The source of this sequence is a boy under two years old with Wiskott-Aldrich syndrome, due to receive a stem cell transplant. The sample in question was PBMCs, obtained before TCRalphabeta/CD19-depleted stem cell transplant. This rearrangement joins TRBV25-1 to TRBJ2-3, with D hard to call. The CDR3 nucleotides are TGTGCCAGCAGTTGGTCAAGGCACACTAAAAGAGATACGCAGTATTTT. Translation gives CASSWSRHTKRDTQYF.